This T cell receptor (beta chain) was sequenced in a study of CD8 T cells in ankylosing spondylitis. Trimming left V 4 bases short and J 0 bases short, with 9 bases between. Germline values: CDR1 SEHNR, CDR2 FQNEAQ (reference sequence). The CDR3 loop spans 15 amino acids. TCRdb re-called the 5' RACE reads with MiXCR, one entry per CDR3 protein. Seen here are some 37,000 distinct CDR3 sequences, 16% observed once, and the top ten hold roughly 45%. The V gene is TRBV7-9, the J gene TRBJ2-2; D is unclear. Sequencing used blood. The sequence was collected from a male donor with ankylosing spondylitis or in good health (not recorded which). The CDR3 nucleotides are TGTGCCAGCAGCTCCAGACGGCCGAACACCGGGGAGCTGTTTTTT. This gives the protein CASSSRRPNTGELFF.